This TCR beta chain was documented in a study of blood T cell repertoires in COVID-19. Study-level background: The study drew acute and convalescent COVID-19 samples from the United States, Italy and Spain. T cells, B-cell-depleted T cells, or PBMCs provided the cDNA or gDNA that served as material.

CDR1 is SGHKS and CDR2 is YYEKEE in the germline V gene (reference sequence). This CDR3 contains 17 residues. Trimming removed 4 bases at V and 3 bases at J, with 22 bases between. Per the original methods: Scientists estimated how many nucleated cells there were by amplifying reference gene primers. The assay was immunoSEQ multiplex PCR, and TCRdb's table has in-frame clones only and misses some. From that table come the V and J calls and clone size; the DNA was used to work out D and trimming. The sample gives tens of thousands of clones, about 80% of which show up once; roughly 29% is in the top ten.

The V gene is TRBV5-5, the J gene TRBJ1-2, with D possibly matching TRBD1 (5 bases). Sequenced input: peripheral blood. This receptor was taken from a man in his sixties with active or convalescent COVID-19. The CDR3: CASSIGTGRGIYYGYTF. CDR3 nucleotides: TGTGCCAGCAGCATCGGTACCGGACGGGGGATATACTATGGCTACACCTTC.